This paragraph covers one T cell receptor (beta chain) sequence. Its cognate antigen has yet to be identified. Per-nucleotide qualities are absent, and no much larger clonotype sits a single base away. The CDR3, from cysteine to phenylalanine, totals 16 residues. Only the CDR3 DNA is retained, 48 bases long and in frame from the first base. Ends trimmed: V by 0 bases, J by 0 bases; bases unmatched to a gene: 4. CDR1 and CDR2 (MNHNS, SASEGT) derive from the germline V gene. This entry is derived from a study of response to subunit inactivated influenza vaccine (dated by TCRdb to between 2018 and 2020). Broadly, across the study: Deep quantitative profiling of the T cell receptor repertoire was used in the study to follow responses to a trivalent subunit inactivated influenza vaccine. Paper-wide results and their limitations: According to the authors, only a limited number of new T cells may be recruited by each seasonal influenza vaccination.

The library was built by means of RT-PCR. This sample was sequenced with an Illumina HiSeq 2500. TCRdb passed the public sequencing reads through fastp at Q25 and MiXCR, retaining productive beta sequences. Every distinct CDR3 protein forms one entry, paired with its most common genes and DNA. Within this sample are about 520,000 distinct CDR3 sequences, with 6% to 9% of them counted one time only. Around 13% of the sample rests with the top ten. The sequence was collected from a man aged 50 to 75 who received an inactivated influenza vaccine. Donor details come from another sample of the same person, matched by shared clones. Sequencing used PBMCs from blood, obtained around 2 years after vaccination. Here the chain combines TRBV6-1 and TRBJ2-7, with 8 bases matching TRBD2. The CDR3 in this case is CASSEAPGGTSYEQYF. In nucleotides, the sequence is TGTGCCAGCAGTGAAGCACCGGGAGGGACCTCCTACGAGCAGTACTTC.